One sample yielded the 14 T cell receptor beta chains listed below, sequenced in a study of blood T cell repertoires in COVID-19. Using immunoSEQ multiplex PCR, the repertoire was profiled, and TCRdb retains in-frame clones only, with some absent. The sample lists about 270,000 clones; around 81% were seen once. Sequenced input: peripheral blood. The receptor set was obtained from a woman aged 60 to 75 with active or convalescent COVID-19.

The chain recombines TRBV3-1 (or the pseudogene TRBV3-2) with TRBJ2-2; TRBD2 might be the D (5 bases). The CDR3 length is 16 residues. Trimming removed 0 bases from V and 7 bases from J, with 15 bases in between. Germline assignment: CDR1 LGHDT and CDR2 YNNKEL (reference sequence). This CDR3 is CASSQDRNREGGELFF. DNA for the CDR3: TGTGCCAGCAGCCAAGATCGAAACCGCGAGGGCGGGGAGCTGTTTTTT.

The CDR3 DNA follows: TGCGCCAGCGGACAGGACAAGAGAAGTAGCAATCAGCCCCAGCATTTT. It specifies CASGQDKRSSNQPQHF. The chain has TRBV10-1 and TRBJ1-5, with 7 positions matching TRBD1. The CDR3 is 16 amino acids. Trimming at V came to 8 bases and at J to 0 bases, leaving 10 bases not matched to a gene. The germline CDR1 and CDR2 sequences are WNHNN and SYGVQD (reference sequence).

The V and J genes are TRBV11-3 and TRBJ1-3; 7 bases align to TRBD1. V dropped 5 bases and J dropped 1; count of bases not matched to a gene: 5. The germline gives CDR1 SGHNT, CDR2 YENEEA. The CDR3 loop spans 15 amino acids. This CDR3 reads CASSPSGQSGNTIYF. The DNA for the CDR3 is TGTGCCAGCAGCCCCTCGGGACAGTCTGGAAACACCATATATTTT.

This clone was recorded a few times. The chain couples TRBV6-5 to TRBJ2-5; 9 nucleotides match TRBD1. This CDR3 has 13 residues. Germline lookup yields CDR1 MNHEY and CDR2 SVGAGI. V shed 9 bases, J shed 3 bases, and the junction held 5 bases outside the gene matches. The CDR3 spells CASRWDREETQYF. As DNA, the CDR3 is TGTGCCAGTCGATGGGACAGGGAAGAGACCCAGTACTTC.

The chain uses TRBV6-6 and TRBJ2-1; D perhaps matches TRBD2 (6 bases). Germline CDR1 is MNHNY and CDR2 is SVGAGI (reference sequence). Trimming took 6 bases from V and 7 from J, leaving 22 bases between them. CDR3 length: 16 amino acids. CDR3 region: CASRPPRRWEVNEQFF. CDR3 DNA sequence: TGTGCCAGCAGACCCCCGCGGAGGTGGGAGGTTAATGAGCAGTTCTTC.

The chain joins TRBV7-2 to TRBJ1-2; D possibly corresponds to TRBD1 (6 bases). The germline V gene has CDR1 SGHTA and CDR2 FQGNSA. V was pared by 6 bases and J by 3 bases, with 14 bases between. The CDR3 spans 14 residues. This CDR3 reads CASRSQGRYYGYTF. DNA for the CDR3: TGTGCCAGCAGATCACAGGGCCGCTACTATGGCTACACCTTC.

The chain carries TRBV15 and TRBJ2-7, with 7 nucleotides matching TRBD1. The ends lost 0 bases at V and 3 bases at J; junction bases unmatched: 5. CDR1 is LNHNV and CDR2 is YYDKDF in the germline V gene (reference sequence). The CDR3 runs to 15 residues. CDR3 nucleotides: TGTGCCACCAGCAGAGAAAGGACAGGCCACTACGAGCAGTACTTC. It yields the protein CATSRERTGHYEQYF. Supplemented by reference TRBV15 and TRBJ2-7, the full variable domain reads DAMVIQNPRYQVTQFGKPVTLSCSQTLNHNVMYWYQQKSSQAPKLLFHYYDKDFNNEADTPDNFQSRRPNTSFCFLDIRSPGLGDTAMYLCATSRERTGHYEQYFGPGTRLTVT.

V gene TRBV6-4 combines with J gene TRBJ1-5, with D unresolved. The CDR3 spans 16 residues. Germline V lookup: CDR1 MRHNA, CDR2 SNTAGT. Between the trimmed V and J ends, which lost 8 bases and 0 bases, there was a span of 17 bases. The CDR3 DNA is TGTGCCAGCCGCAGGTGGGAGGGATTTAGCAATCAGCCCCAGCATTTT. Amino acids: CASRRWEGFSNQPQHF.

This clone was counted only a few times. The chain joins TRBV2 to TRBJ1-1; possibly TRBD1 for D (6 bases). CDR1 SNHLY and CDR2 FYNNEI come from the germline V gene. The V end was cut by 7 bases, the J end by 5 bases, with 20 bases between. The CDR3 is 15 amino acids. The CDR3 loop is CASTPQGGGRTEAFF. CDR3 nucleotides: TGTGCCAGCACTCCCCAGGGAGGGGGAAGGACTGAAGCTTTCTTT.

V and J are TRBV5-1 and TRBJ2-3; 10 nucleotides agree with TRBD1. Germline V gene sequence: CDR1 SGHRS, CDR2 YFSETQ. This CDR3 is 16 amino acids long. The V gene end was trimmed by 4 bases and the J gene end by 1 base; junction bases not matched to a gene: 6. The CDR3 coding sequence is TGCGCCAGCAGCCCGGCGGGGACAGGGGGCACAGATACGCAGTATTTT. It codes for CASSPAGTGGTDTQYF.

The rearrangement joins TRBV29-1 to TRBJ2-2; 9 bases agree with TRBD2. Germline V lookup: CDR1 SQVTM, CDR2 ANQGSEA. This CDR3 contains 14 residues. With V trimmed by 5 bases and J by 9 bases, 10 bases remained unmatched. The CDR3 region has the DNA TGCAGCGTTACGGCGGGGGGGCCATCTTGGGAGCTGTTTTTT. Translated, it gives CSVTAGGPSWELFF.

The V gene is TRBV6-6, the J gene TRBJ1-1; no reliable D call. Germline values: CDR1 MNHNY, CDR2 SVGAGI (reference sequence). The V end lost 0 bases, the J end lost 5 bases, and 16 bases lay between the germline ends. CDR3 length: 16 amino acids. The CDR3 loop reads CASSYSLPGEGTEAFF. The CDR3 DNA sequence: TGTGCCAGCAGTTACTCCTTACCCGGGGAGGGAACTGAAGCTTTCTTT.

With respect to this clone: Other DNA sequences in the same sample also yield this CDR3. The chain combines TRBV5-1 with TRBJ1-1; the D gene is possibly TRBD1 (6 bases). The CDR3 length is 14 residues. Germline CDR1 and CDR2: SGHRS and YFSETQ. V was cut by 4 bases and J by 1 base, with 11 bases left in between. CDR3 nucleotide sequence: TGCGCCAGCAGCCTCCGACAGGCGAACACTGAAGCTTTCTTT. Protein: CASSLRQANTEAFF. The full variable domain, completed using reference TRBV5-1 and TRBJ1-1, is KAGVTQTPRYLIKTRGQQVTLSCSPISGHRSVSWYQQTPGQGLQFLFEYFSETQRNKGNFPGRFSGRQFSNSRSEMNVSTLELGDSALYLCASSLRQANTEAFFGQGTRLTVV.

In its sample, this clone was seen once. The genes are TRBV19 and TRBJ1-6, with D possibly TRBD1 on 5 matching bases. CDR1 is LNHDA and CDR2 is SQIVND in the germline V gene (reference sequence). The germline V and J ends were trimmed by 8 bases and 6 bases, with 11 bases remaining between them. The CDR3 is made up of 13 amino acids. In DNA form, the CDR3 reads TGTGCCAGTGGGGCAGGGCGTAATTCACCCCTCCACTTT. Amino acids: CASGAGRNSPLHF.